The rows below give T cell receptor beta chains drawn from one sample of a study of T cell changes during pregnancy in multiple sclerosis. Profiling relied on immunoSEQ multiplex PCR, and the TCRdb table lists in-frame clones only, not all of them. Here the sample spans 30,000 or so clones, 90% being singletons. Source: CD4+ T cells from peripheral blood mononuclear cells, taken in the second trimester of pregnancy. Every receptor here comes from a female donor in good health, enrolled as a control in a pregnancy study. Both conserved end residues are part of each CDR3. The D gene is left open where the match is weak. Some rows mark clone size as missing; the rest say once, few, many or name a class of expanded clone.

v_gene	len	j_gene	d_gene	abundance	CDR3aa	CDR3nt
TRBV7-7	16	TRBJ2-5	TRBD2	-	CASSLEAGGVGGTQYF	TGTGCTAGCAGCTTGGAAGCGGGGGGAGTAGGGGGGACCCAGTACTTC
TRBV9	13	TRBJ2-3	-	-	CASSVGGPDTQYF	TGTGCCAGCAGCGTAGGAGGGCCAGATACGCAGTATTTT
TRBV4-3	16	TRBJ2-7	TRBD1	-	CASSQETGTGAYEQYF	TGCGCCAGCAGCCAGGAAACCGGGACAGGGGCCTACGAGCAGTACTTC
TRBV12-5	16	TRBJ2-2	TRBD1	-	CASGPRAGGSTGELFF	TGTGCTAGTGGTCCCCGGGCAGGGGGCAGCACCGGGGAGCTGTTTTTT
TRBV30	14	TRBJ1-5	-	-	CAWTLGGSNQPQHF	TGTGCCTGGACCCTGGGGGGGAGCAATCAGCCCCAGCATTTT
TRBV7-9	16	TRBJ1-4	-	-	CASSLLRDSGTEKLFF	TGTGCCAGCAGCTTACTCCGGGACTCGGGCACTGAAAAACTGTTTTTT
TRBV30	13	TRBJ2-3	-	-	CAWRVGSTDTQYF	TGTGCCTGGAGGGTCGGGAGCACAGATACGCAGTATTTT
TRBV9	14	TRBJ1-2	-	-	CASSVDQGHYGYTF	TGTGCCAGCAGCGTAGATCAGGGGCACTATGGCTACACCTTC
TRBV9	16	TRBJ2-3	TRBD2	-	CASSVEPGLVTDTQYF	TGTGCCAGCAGCGTAGAACCGGGACTAGTCACAGATACGCAGTATTTT
TRBV7-9	15	TRBJ1-6	-	-	CASSLQGRPNSPLHF	TGTGCCAGCAGCTTACAGGGTCGCCCGAATTCACCCCTCCACTTT
TRBV18	13	TRBJ1-5	-	-	CASSGGGKQPQHF	TGTGCCAGCTCAGGGGGGGGAAAGCAGCCCCAGCATTTT
TRBV30	14	TRBJ2-1	-	-	CAWSGSAPPYEQFF	TGTGCCTGGAGTGGTAGCGCCCCGCCCTATGAGCAGTTCTTC
TRBV5-4	15	TRBJ2-7	TRBD2	-	CASSWGLAGLYEQYF	TGTGCCAGCAGCTGGGGACTAGCGGGGTTATACGAGCAGTACTTC
TRBV27	16	TRBJ2-3	TRBD2	-	CASSLGPGGGTDTQYF	TGTGCCAGCAGTTTAGGTCCGGGGGGAGGCACAGATACGCAGTATTTT
TRBV19	14	TRBJ1-5	TRBD1	-	CASRLRGSNQPQHF	TGTGCCAGTAGGCTCAGGGGGAGCAATCAGCCCCAGCATTTT
TRBV6-1	15	TRBJ2-7	-	once	CASNYRDSSFYEQYF	TGTGCCAGCAACTACCGGGATAGCTCATTCTACGAGCAGTACTTC
TRBV5-1	16	TRBJ1-5	TRBD1	-	CASSPTGTGGLEPQHF	TGCGCCAGCAGCCCTACCGGGACAGGGGGTTTGGAGCCCCAGCATTTT
TRBV7-8	14	TRBJ2-7	TRBD1	-	CASSFRDRSYEQYF	TGTGCCAGCAGCTTTCGGGACAGGTCCTACGAGCAGTACTTC
TRBV7-8	17	TRBJ2-5	TRBD1	-	CASHLTGTGTNQETQYF	TGTGCCAGCCACCTCACCGGGACAGGGACGAACCAAGAGACCCAGTACTTC
TRBV4-2	14	TRBJ2-3	TRBD2	-	CASSQRLAVDTQYF	TGTGCCAGCAGCCAACGACTAGCGGTAGATACGCAGTATTTT
TRBV25-1	15	TRBJ2-5	-	once	CASSEGTLGGETQYF	TGTGCCAGCAGTGAGGGGACTCTAGGCGGTGAGACCCAGTACTTC
TRBV2	13	TRBJ2-1	-	-	CASSETRDNEQFF	TGTGCCAGCAGTGAAACCAGGGATAATGAGCAGTTCTTC
TRBV5-4	15	TRBJ2-2	-	few	CASSLEEGRGGELFF	TGTGCCAGCAGCTTGGAGGAGGGGCGGGGAGGGGAGCTGTTTTTT
TRBV28	14	TRBJ1-1	TRBD1	-	CASSQTGGWTEAFF	TGTGCCAGCAGTCAGACAGGGGGCTGGACTGAAGCTTTCTTT
TRBV11-2	14	TRBJ1-3	-	-	CASSSGVSGNTIYF	TGTGCCAGCAGCTCCGGGGTTTCTGGAAACACCATATATTTT
TRBV29-1	12	TRBJ1-1	TRBD1	-	CSVRTGVTEAFF	TGCAGCGTGAGGACAGGGGTCACTGAAGCTTTCTTT
TRBV7-7	15	TRBJ2-2	-	-	CASSLGQGHTGELFF	TGTGCTAGCAGCTTAGGGCAGGGCCACACCGGGGAGCTGTTTTTT
TRBV6-5	15	TRBJ2-4	TRBD1	-	CASMKQGQAKNIQYF	TGTGCCAGCATGAAACAGGGGCAAGCCAAAAACATTCAGTACTTC
TRBV25-1	15	TRBJ1-3	TRBD1	once	CASSARTGLGNTIYF	TGTGCCAGCAGTGCCCGGACAGGGTTGGGAAACACCATATATTTT
TRBV4-3	15	TRBJ1-2	TRBD1	-	CASSQGYEGAYGYTF	TGCGCCAGCAGCCAAGGGTACGAGGGGGCCTATGGCTACACCTTC
TRBV18	17	TRBJ1-6	TRBD1	-	CASSPLPGTGYNSPLHF	TGTGCCAGCTCACCACTACCTGGGACAGGTTATAATTCACCCCTCCACTTT
TRBV7-2	13	TRBJ2-5	-	-	CASSSDFQETQYF	TGTGCCAGCAGTTCAGATTTCCAAGAGACCCAGTACTTC
TRBV7-7	18	TRBJ2-3	TRBD2	-	CASSLEGATSGDTDTQYF	TGTGCTAGCAGCTTAGAAGGGGCTACTAGCGGGGATACAGATACGCAGTATTTT
TRBV5-5	17	TRBJ1-2	TRBD1	once	CASSSLPTGGDNYGYTF	TGTGCCAGCAGCTCCCTTCCGACAGGGGGCGATAACTATGGCTACACCTTC
TRBV7-8	13	TRBJ1-2	-	-	CASSAETVVGYTF	TGTGCCAGCAGCGCCGAGACAGTTGTTGGCTACACCTTC
TRBV12-5	16	TRBJ1-5	-	-	CASGLVAWQGGQPQHF	TGTGCTAGTGGTTTGGTCGCTTGGCAGGGTGGTCAGCCCCAGCATTTT
TRBV19	15	TRBJ1-3	-	-	CATTPQVLSGNTIYF	TGTGCCACCACCCCACAGGTTCTCTCTGGAAACACCATATATTTT
TRBV30	16	TRBJ2-6	-	-	CAWSVQLEPGANVLTF	TGTGCCTGGAGTGTACAGCTCGAGCCTGGGGCCAACGTCCTGACTTTC
TRBV10-3	17	TRBJ1-3	-	-	CAISQGLGASTGNTIYF	TGTGCCATCAGTCAAGGATTAGGAGCTAGTACTGGAAACACCATATATTTT
TRBV7-8	13	TRBJ2-5	TRBD1	-	CASSPTGGETQYF	TGTGCCAGCAGCCCCACAGGGGGGGAGACCCAGTACTTC
TRBV7-9	18	TRBJ1-1	-	-	CASSLVTLPTNLNTEAFF	TGTGCCAGCAGCTTAGTAACACTACCCACCAATTTGAACACTGAAGCTTTCTTT
TRBV7-2	14	TRBJ2-7	-	-	CASSLARAPYEQYF	TGTGCCAGCAGCTTAGCGCGGGCCCCATACGAGCAGTACTTC
TRBV2	13	TRBJ1-4	-	-	CASASRTNEKLFF	TGTGCCAGCGCATCTAGGACTAATGAAAAACTGTTTTTT
TRBV5-4	17	TRBJ2-7	TRBD2	few	CASSRMGQLAGAYEQYF	TGTGCCAGCAGCCGGATGGGGCAACTAGCGGGAGCCTACGAGCAGTACTTC
TRBV5-1	14	TRBJ1-6	TRBD1	-	CASSSTGTASPLHF	TGCGCCAGCAGCTCAACCGGGACAGCTTCACCCCTCCACTTT